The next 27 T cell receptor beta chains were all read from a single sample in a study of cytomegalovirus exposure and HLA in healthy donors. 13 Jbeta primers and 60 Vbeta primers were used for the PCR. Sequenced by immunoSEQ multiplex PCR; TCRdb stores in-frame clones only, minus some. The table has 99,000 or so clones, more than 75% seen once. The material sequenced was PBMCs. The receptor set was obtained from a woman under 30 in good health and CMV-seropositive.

CDR3 nucleotides: TGTGCCATCAGGGGACTAGCGGAGGGCTACGAGCAGTACTTC. Amino acid sequence: CAIRGLAEGYEQYF. V is TRBV10-3 and J is TRBJ2-7, with 11 bases lining up with TRBD2. V gave up 6 bases and J gave up 3 bases; unmatched junction bases: 4. CDR1 and CDR2 (germline): ENHRY, SYGVKD. CDR3 length: 14 residues.

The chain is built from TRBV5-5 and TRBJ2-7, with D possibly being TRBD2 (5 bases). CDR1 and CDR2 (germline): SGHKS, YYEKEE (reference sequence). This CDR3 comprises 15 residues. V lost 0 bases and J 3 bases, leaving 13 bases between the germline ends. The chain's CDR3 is CASSLGLREFYEQYF. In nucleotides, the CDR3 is TGTGCCAGCAGCTTGGGTCTACGGGAATTCTACGAGCAGTACTTC.

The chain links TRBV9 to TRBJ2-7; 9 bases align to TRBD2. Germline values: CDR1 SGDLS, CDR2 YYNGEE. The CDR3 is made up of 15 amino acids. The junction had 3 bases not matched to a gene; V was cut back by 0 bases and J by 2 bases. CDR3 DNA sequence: TGTGCCAGCAGCGTAGAAGCTAGCGGGGCCTACGAGCAGTACTTC. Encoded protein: CASSVEASGAYEQYF.

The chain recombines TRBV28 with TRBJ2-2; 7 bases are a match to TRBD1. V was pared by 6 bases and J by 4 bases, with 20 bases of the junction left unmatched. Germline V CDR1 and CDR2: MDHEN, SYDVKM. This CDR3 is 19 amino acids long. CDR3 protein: CASRTGAGTDVWGTGELFF. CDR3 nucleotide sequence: TGTGCCAGCAGAACTGGTGCCGGGACAGATGTCTGGGGCACCGGGGAGCTGTTTTTT.

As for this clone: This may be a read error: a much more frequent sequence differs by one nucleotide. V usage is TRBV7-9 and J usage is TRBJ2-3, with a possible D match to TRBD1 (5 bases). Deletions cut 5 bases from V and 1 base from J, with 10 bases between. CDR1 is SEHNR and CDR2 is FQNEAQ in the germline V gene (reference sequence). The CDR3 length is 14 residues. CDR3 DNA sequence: TGTGCCAGCAGCCCAGAAGGGGGCACAGATACGCAGTATTTT. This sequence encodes CASSPEGGTDTQYF.

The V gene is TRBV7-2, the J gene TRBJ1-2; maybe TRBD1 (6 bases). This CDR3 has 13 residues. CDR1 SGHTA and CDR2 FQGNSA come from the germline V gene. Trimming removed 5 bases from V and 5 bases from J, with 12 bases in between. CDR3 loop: CASSPRGGYGYTF. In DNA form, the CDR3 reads TGTGCCAGCAGCCCAAGGGGGGGGTATGGCTACACCTTC. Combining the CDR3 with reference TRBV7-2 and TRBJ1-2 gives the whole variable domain GAGVSQSPSNKVTEKGKDVELRCDPISGHTALYWYRQSLGQGLEFLIYFQGNSAPDKSGLPSDRFSAERTGGSVSTLTIQRTQQEDSAVYLCASSPRGGYGYTFGSGTRLTVV.

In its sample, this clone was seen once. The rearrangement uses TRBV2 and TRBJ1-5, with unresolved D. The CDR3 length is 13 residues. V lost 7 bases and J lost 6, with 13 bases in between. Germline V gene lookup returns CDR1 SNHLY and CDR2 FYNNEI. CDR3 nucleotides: TGTGCCAGCACTTCGGCGAGAGGTCAGCCCCAGCATTTT. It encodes CASTSARGQPQHF.

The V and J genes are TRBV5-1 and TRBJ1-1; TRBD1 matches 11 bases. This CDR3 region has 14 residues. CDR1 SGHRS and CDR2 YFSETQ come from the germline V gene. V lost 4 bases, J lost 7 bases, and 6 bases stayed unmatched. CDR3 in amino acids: CASSRGQGGFEAFF. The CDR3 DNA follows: TGCGCCAGCAGCCGGGGACAGGGGGGGTTTGAAGCTTTCTTT.

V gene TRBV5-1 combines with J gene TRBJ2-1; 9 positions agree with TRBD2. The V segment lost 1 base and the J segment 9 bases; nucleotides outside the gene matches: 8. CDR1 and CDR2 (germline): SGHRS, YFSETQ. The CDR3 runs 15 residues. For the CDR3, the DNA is TGCGCCAGCAGCTTGCGCGGGAGGGCCTTGCGTGAGCAGTTCTTC. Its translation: CASSLRGRALREQFF.

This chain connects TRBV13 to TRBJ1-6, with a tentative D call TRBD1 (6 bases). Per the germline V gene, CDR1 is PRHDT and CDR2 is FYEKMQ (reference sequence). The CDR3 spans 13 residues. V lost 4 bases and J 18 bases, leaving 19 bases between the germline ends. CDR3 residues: CASSSGRGGEYHF. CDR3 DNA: TGTGCCAGCAGCTCCGGGCGTGGGGGCGAGTACCACTTT.

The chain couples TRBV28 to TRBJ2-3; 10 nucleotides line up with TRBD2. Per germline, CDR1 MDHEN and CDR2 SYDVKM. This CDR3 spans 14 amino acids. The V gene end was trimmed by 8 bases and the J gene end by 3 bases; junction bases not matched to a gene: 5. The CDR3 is CASELAGVTDTQYF. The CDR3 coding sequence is TGTGCCAGCGAGCTAGCGGGAGTAACAGATACGCAGTATTTT.

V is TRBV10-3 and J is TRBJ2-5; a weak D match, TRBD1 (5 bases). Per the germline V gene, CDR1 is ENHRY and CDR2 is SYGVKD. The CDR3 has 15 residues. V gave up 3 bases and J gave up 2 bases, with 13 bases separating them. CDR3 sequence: CAISEAQALQETQYF. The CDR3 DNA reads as TGTGCCATCAGTGAAGCACAGGCCCTACAAGAGACCCAGTACTTC.

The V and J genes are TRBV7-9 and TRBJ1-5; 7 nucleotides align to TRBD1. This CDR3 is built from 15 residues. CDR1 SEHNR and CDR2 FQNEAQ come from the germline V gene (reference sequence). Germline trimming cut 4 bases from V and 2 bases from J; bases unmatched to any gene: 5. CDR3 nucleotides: TGTGCCAGCAGCTGGGGTACAGGGGGCAATCAGCCCCAGCATTTT. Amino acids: CASSWGTGGNQPQHF.

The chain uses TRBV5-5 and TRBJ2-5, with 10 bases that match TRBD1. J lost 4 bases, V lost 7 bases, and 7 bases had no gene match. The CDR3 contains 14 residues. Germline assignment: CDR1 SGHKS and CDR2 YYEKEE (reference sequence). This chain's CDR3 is CASGRGTGVETQYF. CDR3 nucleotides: TGTGCCAGCGGCAGGGGGACAGGGGTAGAGACCCAGTACTTC. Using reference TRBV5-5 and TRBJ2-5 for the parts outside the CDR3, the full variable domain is DAGVTQSPTHLIKTRGQQVTLRCSPISGHKSVSWYQQVLGQGPQFIFQYYEKEERGRGNFPDRFSARQFPNYSSELNVNALLLGDSALYLCASGRGTGVETQYFGPGTRLLVL.

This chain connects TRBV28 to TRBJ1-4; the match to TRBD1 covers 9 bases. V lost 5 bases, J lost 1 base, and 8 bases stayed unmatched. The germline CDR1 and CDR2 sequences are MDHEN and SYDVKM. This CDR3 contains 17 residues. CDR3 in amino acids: CASSGTGWGGTNEKLFF. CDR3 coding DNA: TGTGCCAGCAGTGGGACAGGGTGGGGGGGAACTAATGAAAAACTGTTTTTT.

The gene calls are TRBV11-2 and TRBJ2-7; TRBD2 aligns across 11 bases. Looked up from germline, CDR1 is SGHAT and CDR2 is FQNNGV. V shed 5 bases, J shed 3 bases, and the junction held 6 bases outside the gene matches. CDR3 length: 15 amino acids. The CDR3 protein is CASSLLAGGVYEQYF. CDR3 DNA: TGTGCCAGCAGCCTTCTAGCGGGAGGTGTCTACGAGCAGTACTTC.

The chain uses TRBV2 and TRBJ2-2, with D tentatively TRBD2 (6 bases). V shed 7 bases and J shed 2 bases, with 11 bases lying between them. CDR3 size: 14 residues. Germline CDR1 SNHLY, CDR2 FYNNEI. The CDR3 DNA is TGTGCCAGCAAGGCGGGGCACAACACCGGGGAGCTGTTTTTT. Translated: CASKAGHNTGELFF.

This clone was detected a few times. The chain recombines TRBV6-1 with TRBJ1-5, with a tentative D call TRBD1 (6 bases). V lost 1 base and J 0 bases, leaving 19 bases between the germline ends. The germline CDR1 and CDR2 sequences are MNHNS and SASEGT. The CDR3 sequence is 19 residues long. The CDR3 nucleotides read TGTGCCAGCAGTGAAGGGGTCAGTCCAGGGGTTTATAGCAATCAGCCCCAGCATTTT. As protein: CASSEGVSPGVYSNQPQHF.

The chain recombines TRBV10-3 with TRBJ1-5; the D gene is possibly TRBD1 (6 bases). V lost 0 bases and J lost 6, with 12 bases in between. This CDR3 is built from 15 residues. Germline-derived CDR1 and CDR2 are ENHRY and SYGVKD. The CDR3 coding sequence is TGTGCCATCAGTGAGTCGTGGGGGCCGGGTCAGCCCCAGCATTTT. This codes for CAISESWGPGQPQHF.

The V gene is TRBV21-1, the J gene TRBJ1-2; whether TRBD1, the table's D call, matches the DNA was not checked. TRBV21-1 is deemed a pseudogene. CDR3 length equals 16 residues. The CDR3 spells CASSTWTGPGSYGYTF. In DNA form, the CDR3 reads TGTGCCAGCAGCACTTGGACAGGGCCGGGATCCTATGGCTACACCTTC.

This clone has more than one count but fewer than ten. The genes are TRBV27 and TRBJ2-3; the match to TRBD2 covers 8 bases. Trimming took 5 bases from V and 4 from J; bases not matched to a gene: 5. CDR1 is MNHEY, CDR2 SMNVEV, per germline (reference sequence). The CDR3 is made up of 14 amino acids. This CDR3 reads CASSKAGEADTQYF. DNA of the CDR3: TGTGCCAGCAGTAAAGCGGGAGAAGCAGATACGCAGTATTTT.

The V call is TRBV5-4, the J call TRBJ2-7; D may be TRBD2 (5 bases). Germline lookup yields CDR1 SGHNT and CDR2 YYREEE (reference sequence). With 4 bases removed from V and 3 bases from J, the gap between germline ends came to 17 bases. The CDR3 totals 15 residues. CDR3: CASSRLAGESYEQYF. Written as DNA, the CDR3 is TGTGCCAGCAGCCGCTTGGCCGGGGAAAGCTACGAGCAGTACTTC.

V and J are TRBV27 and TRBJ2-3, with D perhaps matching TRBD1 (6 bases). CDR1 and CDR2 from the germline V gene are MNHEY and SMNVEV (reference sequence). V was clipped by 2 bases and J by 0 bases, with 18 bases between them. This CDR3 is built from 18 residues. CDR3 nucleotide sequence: TGTGCCAGCAGTTTACGGGACACCGGAGTTACTAGCACAGATACGCAGTATTTT. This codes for CASSLRDTGVTSTDTQYF.

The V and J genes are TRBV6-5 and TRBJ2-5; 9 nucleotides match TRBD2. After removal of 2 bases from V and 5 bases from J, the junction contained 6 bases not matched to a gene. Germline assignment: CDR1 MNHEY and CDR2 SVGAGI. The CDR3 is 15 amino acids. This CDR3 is CASSYGGRAGETQYF. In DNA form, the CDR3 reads TGTGCCAGCAGTTACGGCGGGAGGGCCGGGGAGACCCAGTACTTC.

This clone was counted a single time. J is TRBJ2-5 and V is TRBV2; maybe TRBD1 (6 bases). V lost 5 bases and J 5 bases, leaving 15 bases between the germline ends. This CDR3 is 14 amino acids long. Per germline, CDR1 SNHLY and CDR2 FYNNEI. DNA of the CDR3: TGTGCCAGCAGTCAACAGGGTCCCAGGGAGACCCAGTACTTC. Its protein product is CASSQQGPRETQYF.

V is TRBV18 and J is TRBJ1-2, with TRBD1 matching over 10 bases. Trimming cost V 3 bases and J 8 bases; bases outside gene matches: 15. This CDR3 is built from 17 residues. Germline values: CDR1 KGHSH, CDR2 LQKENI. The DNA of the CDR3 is TGTGCCAGCTCACCTGCGGACAGGGGGACGGCCGCGAGGGGCTACACCTTC. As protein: CASSPADRGTAARGYTF.

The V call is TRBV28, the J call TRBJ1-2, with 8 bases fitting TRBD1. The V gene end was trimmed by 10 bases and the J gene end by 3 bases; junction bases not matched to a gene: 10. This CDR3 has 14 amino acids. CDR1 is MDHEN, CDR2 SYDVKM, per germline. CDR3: CATQSSGGDYGYTF. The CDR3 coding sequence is TGTGCCACTCAAAGTTCAGGGGGCGACTATGGCTACACCTTC.